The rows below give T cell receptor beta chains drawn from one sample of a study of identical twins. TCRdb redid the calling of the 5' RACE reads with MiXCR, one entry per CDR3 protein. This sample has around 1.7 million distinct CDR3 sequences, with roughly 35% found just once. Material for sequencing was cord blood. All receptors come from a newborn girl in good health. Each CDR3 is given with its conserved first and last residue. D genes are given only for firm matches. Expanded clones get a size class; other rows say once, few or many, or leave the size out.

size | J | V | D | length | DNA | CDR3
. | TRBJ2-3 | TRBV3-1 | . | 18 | TGTGCCAGCAGCCAAGATCCGGGACTCTCCCGAATTAGAGATACGCAGTATTTT | CASSQDPGLSRIRDTQYF
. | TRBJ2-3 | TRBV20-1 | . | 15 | TGCAGTGCTAGATTGCCGGGACTCAGAACAGGTACGCAGTATTTT | CSARLPGLRTGTQYF
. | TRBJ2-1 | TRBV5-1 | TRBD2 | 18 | TGCGCCAGCAGCTTGGCTGGACTAGCGGGAGGGGGTTACAATGAGCAGTTCTTC | CASSLAGLAGGGYNEQFF
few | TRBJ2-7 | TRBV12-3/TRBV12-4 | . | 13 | TGTGCCAGCAGTTTATACAAGGGGTACGAGCAGTACTTC | CASSLYKGYEQYF
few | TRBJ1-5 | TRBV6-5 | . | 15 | TGTGCCACCCCTCCCTTACAGCTTAGCAATCAGCCCCAGCATTTT | CATPPLQLSNQPQHF
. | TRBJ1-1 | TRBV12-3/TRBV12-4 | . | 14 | TGTGCCAGCACTACCTCACGGGAGAACACTGAAGCTTTCTTT | CASTTSRENTEAFF
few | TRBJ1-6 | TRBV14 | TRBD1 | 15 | TGTGCCAGCAGCCATCTCCGGGACAGGGGTTCACCCCTCCACTTT | CASSHLRDRGSPLHF
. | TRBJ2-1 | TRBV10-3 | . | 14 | TGTGCCATCAGTGAGTCGACTGGCTACAATGAGCAGTTCTTC | CAISESTGYNEQFF
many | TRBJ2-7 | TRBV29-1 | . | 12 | TGCAGCGTTGGGAACATCTCCTACGAGCAGTACTTC | CSVGNISYEQYF
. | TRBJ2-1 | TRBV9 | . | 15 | TGTGCCAGCAGCGTAGGCCTAGGGTCCTACAATGAGCAGTTCTTC | CASSVGLGSYNEQFF
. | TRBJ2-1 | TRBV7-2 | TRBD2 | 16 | TGTGCCAGCAGCTTCCCGGGACTAGGAGAATACAATGAGCAGTTCTTC | CASSFPGLGEYNEQFF
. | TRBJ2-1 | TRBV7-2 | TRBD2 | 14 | TGTGCCAGCAGCTTCCTAGCGGGCTTCAATGAGCAGTTCTTC | CASSFLAGFNEQFF
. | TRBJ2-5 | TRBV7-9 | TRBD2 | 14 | TGTGCCAGCAGCTTACAGAGACTAGCGGGAGAGCAGTACTTC | CASSLQRLAGEQYF
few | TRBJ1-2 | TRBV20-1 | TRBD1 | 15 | TGCAGTGCTAGAGACGGGGACAGCCTCTACTATGGCTACACCTTC | CSARDGDSLYYGYTF
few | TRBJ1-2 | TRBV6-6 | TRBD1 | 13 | TGTGCCAGCAGAGGGACAGATGCCTATGGCTACACCTTC | CASRGTDAYGYTF
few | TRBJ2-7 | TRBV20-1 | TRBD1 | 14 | TGCAGTGCTTTTGGACAGGGAGGCTCCTACGAGCAGTACTTC | CSAFGQGGSYEQYF
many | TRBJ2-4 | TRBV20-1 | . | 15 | TGCAGTGCTAGCCAGACAGCTGTAGCCAAAAACATTCAGTACTTC | CSASQTAVAKNIQYF
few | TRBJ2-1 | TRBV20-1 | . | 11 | TGCAGTGCCCGGAGGGTGAGTGAGCAGTTCTTC | CSARRVSEQFF
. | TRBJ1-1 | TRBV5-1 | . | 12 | TGCGCCAGCAGCTTTGGAGGGGACGCAGCTTTCTTT | CASSFGGDAAFF
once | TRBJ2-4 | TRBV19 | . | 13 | TGTGCCAGTAGTCTGAATGACAAAAACATTCAGTACTTC | CASSLNDKNIQYF
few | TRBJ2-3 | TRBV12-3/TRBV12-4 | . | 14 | TGTGCCAGCAGTTTAGAAGCGTTGGCAGATACGCAGTATTTT | CASSLEALADTQYF
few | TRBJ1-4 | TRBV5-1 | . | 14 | TGCGCCAGCAGCTCGGGATCAACTAATGAAAAACTGTTTTTT | CASSSGSTNEKLFF
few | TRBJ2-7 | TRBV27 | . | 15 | TGTGCCAGCAGTTTATTCCCCCCACAGGAAGCCGAGCAGTACTTC | CASSLFPPQEAEQYF
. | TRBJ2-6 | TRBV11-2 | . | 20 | TGTGCCAGCAGCTTAGACCCCGAAAGGGCCCTCTTCTCTGGGGCCAACGTCCTGACTTTC | CASSLDPERALFSGANVLTF
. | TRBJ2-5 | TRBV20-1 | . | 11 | TGCAGTGCTAGCCGCAGCGTTGAGCAGTACTTC | CSASRSVEQYF
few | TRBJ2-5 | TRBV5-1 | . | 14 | TGCGCCAGCAGCGAGGCGACAAGCCAAGAGACCCAGTACTTC | CASSEATSQETQYF
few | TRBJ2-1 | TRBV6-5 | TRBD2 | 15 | TGTGCCAGCAGTTACTCGAGCGGGAGAGTCAATGAGCAGTTCTTC | CASSYSSGRVNEQFF
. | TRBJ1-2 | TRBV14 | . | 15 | TGTGCCAGCTCCCAAGGGGGGGCGCGCGGCTATGGCTACACCTTC | CASSQGGARGYGYTF
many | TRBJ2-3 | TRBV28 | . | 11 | TGTGCCAGCTCACCACGTGGTACGCAGTATTTT | CASSPRGTQYF
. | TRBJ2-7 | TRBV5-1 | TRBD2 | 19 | TGCGCCAGCAGCTTGTCAATAACCGGGGGGGTTAGCTCCTACAATGAGCAGTACTTC | CASSLSITGGVSSYNEQYF